A single T cell receptor (beta chain) is shown here with its context. The antigen is undetermined. Two nested PCRs, of 16 and 9 cycles, processed TCRalpha and TCRbeta cDNA. TCRdb processed the 5' RACE reads again and assigns one entry to each CDR3 protein, with no DNA. The sample table includes approximately 400,000 distinct CDR3 sequences. The CDR3 totals 13 residues. Germline loops: CDR1 MNHEY, CDR2 SVGAGI. The data were taken from a study of monozygotic twins with inflammatory bowel disease. Regarding the study as a whole: Immunosuppressive treatment differences may have increased patient repertoire variability.

Sequencing was done on a sample of blood. J is TRBJ2-7 and V is TRBV6-5; TCRdb indicates TRBD1, and absent DNA this call remains unverified. The TCR sequence derives from a human donor with ulcerative colitis or Crohn's disease, or a healthy co-twin of an affected twin (not recorded which). CDR3 in amino acids: CASSYEQGTEQYF.